This T cell receptor beta chain is from a study of blood T cell repertoires in COVID-19. Study-level background: PBMCs, B-cell-depleted T cells, or T cells provided the cDNA or gDNA that made up the material.

Generated by immunoSEQ multiplex PCR, the TCRdb table keeps only in-frame clones and is missing some. The profile shows 180,000 or so clones, about nine tenths of them singletons. Germline CDR1 and CDR2: SEHNR and FQNEAQ (reference sequence). V was clipped by 1 base and J by 4 bases, with 10 bases between them. This CDR3 is built from 14 residues. This clonotype was obtained from a man between 35 and 55 years old with acute or convalescent COVID-19. The sequencing input was peripheral blood. The gene calls are TRBV7-9 and TRBJ1-2; D gene unclear. The CDR3 sequence: CASSLVTIPYGYTF. CDR3 in DNA: TGTGCCAGCAGCTTAGTGACAATCCCCTATGGCTACACCTTC.